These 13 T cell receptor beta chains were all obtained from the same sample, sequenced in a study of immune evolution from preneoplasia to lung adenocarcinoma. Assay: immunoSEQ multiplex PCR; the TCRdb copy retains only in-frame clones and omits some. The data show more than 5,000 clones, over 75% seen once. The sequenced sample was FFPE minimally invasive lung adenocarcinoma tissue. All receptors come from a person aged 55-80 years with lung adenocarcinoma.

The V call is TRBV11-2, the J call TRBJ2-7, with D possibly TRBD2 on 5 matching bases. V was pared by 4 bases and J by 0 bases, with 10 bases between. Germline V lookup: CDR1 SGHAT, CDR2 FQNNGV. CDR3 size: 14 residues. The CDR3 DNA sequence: TGTGCCAGCAGCTCCCGCGGGCTCTCCTACGAGCAGTACTTC. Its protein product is CASSSRGLSYEQYF.

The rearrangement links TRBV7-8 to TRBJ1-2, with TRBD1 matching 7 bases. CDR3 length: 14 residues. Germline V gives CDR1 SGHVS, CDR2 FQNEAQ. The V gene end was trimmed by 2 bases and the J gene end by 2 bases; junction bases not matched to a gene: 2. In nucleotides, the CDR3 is TGTGCCAGCAGCTTACAGGGGGGAAACTATGGCTACACCTTC. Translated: CASSLQGGNYGYTF.

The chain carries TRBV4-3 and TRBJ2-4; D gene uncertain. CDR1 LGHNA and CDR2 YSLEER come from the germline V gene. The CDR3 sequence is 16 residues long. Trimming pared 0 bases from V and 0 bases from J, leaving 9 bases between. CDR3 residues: CASSQDVGLAKNIQYF. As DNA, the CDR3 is TGCGCCAGCAGCCAAGATGTAGGGCTAGCCAAAAACATTCAGTACTTC.

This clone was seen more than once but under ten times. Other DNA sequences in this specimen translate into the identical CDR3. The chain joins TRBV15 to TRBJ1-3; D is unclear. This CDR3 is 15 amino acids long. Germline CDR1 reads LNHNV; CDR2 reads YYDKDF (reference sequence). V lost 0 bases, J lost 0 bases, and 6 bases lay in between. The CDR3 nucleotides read TGTGCCACCAGCAGAGACAGAATCTCTGGAAACACCATATATTTT. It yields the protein CATSRDRISGNTIYF.

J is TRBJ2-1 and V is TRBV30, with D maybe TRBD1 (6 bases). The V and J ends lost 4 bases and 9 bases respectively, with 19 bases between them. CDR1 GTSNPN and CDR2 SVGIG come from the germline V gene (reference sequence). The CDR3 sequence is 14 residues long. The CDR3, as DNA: TGTGCCTGGACCGCCCGTTGGGACACGGGTGAGCAGTTCTTC. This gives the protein CAWTARWDTGEQFF.

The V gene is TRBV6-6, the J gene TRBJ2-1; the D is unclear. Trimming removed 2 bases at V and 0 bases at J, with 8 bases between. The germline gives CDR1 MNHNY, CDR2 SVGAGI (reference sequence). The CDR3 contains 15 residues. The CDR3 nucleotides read TGTGCCAGCAGTTACGGGTCTAGCTCCTACAATGAGCAGTTCTTC. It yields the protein CASSYGSSSYNEQFF.

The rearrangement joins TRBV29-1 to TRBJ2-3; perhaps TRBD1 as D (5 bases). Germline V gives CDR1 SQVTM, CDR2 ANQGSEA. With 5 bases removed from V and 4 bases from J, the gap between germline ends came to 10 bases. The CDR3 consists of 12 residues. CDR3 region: CSVPDSSDTQYF. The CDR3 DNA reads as TGCAGCGTTCCTGACAGTTCAGATACGCAGTATTTT.

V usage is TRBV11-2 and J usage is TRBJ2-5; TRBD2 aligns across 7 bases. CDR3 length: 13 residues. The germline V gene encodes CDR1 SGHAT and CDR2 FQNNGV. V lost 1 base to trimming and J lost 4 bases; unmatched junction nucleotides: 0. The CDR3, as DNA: TGTGCCAGCAGCTTAGGGACTAGAGAGACCCAGTACTTC. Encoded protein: CASSLGTRETQYF.

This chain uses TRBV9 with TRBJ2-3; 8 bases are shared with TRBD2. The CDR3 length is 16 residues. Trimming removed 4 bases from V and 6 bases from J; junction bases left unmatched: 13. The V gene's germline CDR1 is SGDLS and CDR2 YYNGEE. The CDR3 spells CASSKTSASVVDTQYF. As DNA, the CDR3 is TGTGCCAGCAGCAAGACTAGCGCCTCCGTAGTTGATACGCAGTATTTT.

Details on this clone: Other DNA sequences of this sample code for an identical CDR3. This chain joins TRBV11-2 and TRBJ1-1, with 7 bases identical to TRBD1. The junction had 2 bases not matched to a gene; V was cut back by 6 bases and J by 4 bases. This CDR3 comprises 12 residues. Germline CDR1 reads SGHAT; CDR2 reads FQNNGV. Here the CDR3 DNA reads TGTGCCAGCAGTTACAGGGGCACTGAAGCTTTCTTT. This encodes CASSYRGTEAFF.

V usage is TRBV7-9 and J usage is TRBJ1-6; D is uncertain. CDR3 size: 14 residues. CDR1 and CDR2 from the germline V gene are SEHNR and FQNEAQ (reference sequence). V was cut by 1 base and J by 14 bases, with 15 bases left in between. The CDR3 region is CASSLGAGVRALHF. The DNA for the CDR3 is TGTGCCAGCAGCTTAGGGGCCGGGGTGAGGGCCCTCCACTTT.

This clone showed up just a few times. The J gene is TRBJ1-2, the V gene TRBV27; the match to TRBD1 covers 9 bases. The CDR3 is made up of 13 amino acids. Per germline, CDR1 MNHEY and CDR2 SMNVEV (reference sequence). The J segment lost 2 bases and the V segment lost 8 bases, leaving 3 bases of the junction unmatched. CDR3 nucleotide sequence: TGTGCCAGCGGGACAGGGCACAACTATGGCTACACCTTC. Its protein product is CASGTGHNYGYTF.

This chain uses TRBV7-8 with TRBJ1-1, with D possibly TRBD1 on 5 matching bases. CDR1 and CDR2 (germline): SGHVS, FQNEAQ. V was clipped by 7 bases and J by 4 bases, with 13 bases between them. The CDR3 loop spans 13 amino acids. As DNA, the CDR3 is TGTGCCAGCACCTCCCAGGGTGGCACTGAAGCTTTCTTT. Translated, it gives CASTSQGGTEAFF.